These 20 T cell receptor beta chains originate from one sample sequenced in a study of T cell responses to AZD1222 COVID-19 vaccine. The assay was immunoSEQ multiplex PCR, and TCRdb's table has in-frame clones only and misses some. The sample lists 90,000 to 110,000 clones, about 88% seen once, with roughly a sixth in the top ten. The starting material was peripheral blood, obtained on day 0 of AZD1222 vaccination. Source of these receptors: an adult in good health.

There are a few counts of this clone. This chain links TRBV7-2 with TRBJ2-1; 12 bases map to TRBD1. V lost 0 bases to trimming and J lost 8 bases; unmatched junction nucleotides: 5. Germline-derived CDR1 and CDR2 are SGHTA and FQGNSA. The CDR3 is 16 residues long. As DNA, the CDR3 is TGTGCCAGCAGCTTAGCTGGGACAGGGGGCAAGGATGAGCAGTTCTTC. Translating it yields CASSLAGTGGKDEQFF. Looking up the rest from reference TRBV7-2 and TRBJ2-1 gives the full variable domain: GAGVSQSPSNKVTEKGKDVELRCDPISGHTALYWYRQSLGQGLEFLIYFQGNSAPDKSGLPSDRFSAERTGGSVSTLTIQRTQQEDSAVYLCASSLAGTGGKDEQFFGPGTRLTVL.

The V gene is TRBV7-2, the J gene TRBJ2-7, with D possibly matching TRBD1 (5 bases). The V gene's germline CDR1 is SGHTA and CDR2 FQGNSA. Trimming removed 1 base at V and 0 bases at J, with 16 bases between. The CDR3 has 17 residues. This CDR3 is CASSLGGGAAYSYEQYF. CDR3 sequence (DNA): TGTGCCAGCAGCTTAGGAGGTGGGGCCGCTTACTCCTACGAGCAGTACTTC.

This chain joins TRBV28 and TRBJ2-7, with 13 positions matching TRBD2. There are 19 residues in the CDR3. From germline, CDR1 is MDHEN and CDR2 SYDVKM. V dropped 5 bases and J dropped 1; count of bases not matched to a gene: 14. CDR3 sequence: CASSPATSGGLKKSYEQYF. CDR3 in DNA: TGTGCCAGCAGTCCCGCGACTAGCGGGGGGCTAAAGAAGTCCTACGAGCAGTACTTC.

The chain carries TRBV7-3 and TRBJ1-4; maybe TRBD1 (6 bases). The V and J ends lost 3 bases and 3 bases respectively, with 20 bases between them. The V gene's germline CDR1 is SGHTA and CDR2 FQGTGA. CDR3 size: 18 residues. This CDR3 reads CASSFGAGGRSPNEKLFF. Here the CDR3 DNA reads TGTGCCAGCAGCTTTGGAGCGGGGGGCCGGAGCCCTAATGAAAAACTGTTTTTT.

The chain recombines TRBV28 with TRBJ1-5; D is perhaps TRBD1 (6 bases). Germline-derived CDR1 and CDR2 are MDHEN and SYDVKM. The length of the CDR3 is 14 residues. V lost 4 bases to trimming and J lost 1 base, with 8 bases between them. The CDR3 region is CASSSGGSNQPQHF. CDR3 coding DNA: TGTGCCAGCAGTTCGGGGGGCAGCAATCAGCCCCAGCATTTT.

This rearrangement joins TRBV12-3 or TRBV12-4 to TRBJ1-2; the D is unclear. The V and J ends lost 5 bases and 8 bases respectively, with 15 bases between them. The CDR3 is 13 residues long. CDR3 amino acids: CASSIRAQRGYTF. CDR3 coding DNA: TGTGCCAGCAGTATCCGGGCTCAGAGAGGCTACACCTTC.

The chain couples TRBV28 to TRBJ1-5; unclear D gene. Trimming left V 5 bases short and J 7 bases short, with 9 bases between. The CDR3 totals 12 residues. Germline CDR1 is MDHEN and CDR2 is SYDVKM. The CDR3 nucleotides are TGTGCCAGCAGTCCCCGACTACAGCCCCAGCATTTT. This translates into CASSPRLQPQHF.

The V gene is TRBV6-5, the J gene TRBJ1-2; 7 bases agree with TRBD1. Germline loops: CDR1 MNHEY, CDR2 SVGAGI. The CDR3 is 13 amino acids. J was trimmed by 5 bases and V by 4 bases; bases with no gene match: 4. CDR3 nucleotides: TGTGCCAGCAGTTCGGGGGACAGTTATGGCTACACCTTC. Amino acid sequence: CASSSGDSYGYTF.

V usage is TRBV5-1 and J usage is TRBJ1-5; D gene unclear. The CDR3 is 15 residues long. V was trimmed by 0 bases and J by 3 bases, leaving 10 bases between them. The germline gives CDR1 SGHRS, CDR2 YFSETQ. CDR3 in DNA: TGCGCCAGCAGCTTGGGGGGTTCCGACAATCAGCCCCAGCATTTT. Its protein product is CASSLGGSDNQPQHF.

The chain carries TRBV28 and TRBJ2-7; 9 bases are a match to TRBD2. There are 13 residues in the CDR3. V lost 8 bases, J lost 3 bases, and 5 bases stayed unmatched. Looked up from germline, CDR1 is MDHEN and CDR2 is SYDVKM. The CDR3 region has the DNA TGTGCCAGCGGCGGGGGGGTTTACTACGAGCAGTACGTC. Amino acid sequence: CASGGGVYYEQYV.

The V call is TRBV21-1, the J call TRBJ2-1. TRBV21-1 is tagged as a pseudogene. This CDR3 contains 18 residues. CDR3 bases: TGTGCCAGCACCCCCTATTCTCCGGGCAGGTGCTCCTACAATGAGCAGTTCTTC. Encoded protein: CASTPYSPGRCSYNEQFF.

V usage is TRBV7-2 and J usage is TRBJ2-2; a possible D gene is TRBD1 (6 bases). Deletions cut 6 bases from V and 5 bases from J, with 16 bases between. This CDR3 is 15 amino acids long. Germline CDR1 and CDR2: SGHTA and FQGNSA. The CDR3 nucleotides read TGTGCCAGCAGTTCGCGTGGGGGCGAGACCGGGGAGCTGTTTTTT. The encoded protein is CASSSRGGETGELFF.

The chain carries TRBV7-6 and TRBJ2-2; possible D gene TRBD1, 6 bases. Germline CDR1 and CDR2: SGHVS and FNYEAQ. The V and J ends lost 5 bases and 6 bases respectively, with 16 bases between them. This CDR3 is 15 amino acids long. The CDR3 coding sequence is TGTGCCAGCAGCCCATCGGACAGCGCAGCCGGGGAGCTGTTTTTT. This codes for CASSPSDSAAGELFF.

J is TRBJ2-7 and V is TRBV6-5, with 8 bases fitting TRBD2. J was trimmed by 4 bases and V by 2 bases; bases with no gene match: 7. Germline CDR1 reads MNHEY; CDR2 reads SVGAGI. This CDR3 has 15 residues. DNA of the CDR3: TGTGCCAGCAGTTACACACGGGGGGGTTCGTACGAGCAGTACTTC. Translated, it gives CASSYTRGGSYEQYF.

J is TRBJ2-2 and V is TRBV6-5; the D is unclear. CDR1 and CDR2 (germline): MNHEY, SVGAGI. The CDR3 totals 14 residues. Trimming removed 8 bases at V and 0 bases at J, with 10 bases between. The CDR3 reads CASGPQPNTGELFF. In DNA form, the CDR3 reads TGTGCCAGCGGGCCACAGCCGAACACCGGGGAGCTGTTTTTT.

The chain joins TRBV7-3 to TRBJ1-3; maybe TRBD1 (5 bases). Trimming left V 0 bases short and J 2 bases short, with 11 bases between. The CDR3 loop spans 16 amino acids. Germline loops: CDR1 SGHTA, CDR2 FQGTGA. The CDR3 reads CASSLTSGLAGNTIYF. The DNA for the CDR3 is TGTGCCAGCAGCTTAACCTCAGGGTTAGCTGGAAACACCATATATTTT.

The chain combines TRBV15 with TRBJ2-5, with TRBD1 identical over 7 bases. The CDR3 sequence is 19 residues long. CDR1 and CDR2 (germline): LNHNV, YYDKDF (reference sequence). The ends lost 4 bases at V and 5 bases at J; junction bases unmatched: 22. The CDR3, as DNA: TGTGCCACCAGCATCCCCCGGCGGCAGACAGGGACCTTGGCGGAGACCCAGTACTTC. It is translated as CATSIPRRQTGTLAETQYF.

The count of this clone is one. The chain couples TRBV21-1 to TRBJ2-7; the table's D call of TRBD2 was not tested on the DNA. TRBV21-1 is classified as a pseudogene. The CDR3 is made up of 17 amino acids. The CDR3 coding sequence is TGTGCCAGCAGCAAAGGGGGGGGCATAGCGCCACCGGTTAGGCTGTACGTC. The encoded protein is CASSKGGGIAPPVRLYV.

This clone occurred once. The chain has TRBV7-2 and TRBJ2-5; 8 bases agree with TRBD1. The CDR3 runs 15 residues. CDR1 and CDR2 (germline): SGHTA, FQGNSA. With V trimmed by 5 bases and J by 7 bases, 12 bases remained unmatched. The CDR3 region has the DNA TGTGCCAGCAGCCCCGGTGGACAGGGTCGGGGGACCCAGTACTTC. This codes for CASSPGGQGRGTQYF. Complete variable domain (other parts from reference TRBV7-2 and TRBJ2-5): GAGVSQSPSNKVTEKGKDVELRCDPISGHTALYWYRQSLGQGLEFLIYFQGNSAPDKSGLPSDRFSAERTGGSVSTLTIQRTQQEDSAVYLCASSPGGQGRGTQYFGPGTRLLVL.

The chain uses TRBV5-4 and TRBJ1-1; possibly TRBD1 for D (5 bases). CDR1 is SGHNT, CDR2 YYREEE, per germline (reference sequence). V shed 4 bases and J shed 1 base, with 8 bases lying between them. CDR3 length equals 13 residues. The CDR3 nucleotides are TGTGCCAGCAGCCTAGACAGGAACACTGAAGCTTTCTTT. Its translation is CASSLDRNTEAFF.